These 10 T cell receptor beta chains share one sample of origin, sequenced in a study of molecular identifiers for immune sequencing clone quantification. Each CDR3 protein is one row after TCRdb ran MiXCR on the PCR reads. The table shows approximately 590,000 distinct CDR3 sequences, with 25% occurring only once. What was sequenced was naive CD8+ T cells from blood, with Jurkat cell RNA spiked in. Sample subset: FACS-sorted CD8+CD4-CCR7+CD45RA+ naive T cells. These receptors were collected from a human donor in good health. Some libraries in this study had Jurkat cell RNA spiked in.

Turning to this clonotype: A read error may account for a junction end that differs from germline. V and J are TRBV6-6 and TRBJ2-5; 9 bases match TRBD2. The germline V gene encodes CDR1 MNHNY and CDR2 SVGAGI (reference sequence). The CDR3 contains 14 residues. CDR3 sequence (DNA): TGTGCCAGCTTAATCGCGGGGGGGCAAGAGACCCAGAACTTC. Translated: CASLIAGGQETQNF.

This clonotype was detected only a few times. The chain employs TRBV27 and TRBJ2-7; D perhaps matches TRBD2 (5 bases). Germline CDR1 is MNHEY and CDR2 is SMNVEV (reference sequence). Trimming shortened V by 6 bases and J by 0 bases, and 15 bases separated the two germline ends. The CDR3 contains 15 residues. The DNA for the CDR3 is TGTGCCAGCAGCCTGGGAAACGGGGTCTCCTACGAGCAGTACTTC. Protein: CASSLGNGVSYEQYF.

This clonotype has only a few counts. The chain uses TRBV27 and TRBJ1-5; D unclear. The V and J ends lost 7 bases and 2 bases respectively, with 9 bases between them. Germline V CDR1 and CDR2: MNHEY, SMNVEV (reference sequence). The CDR3 runs 13 residues. The CDR3 DNA reads TGTGCCAGCACAGGTTCAGGCAATCAGCCCCAGCATTTT. It translates to CASTGSGNQPQHF.

This clonotype was found a few times. V usage is TRBV13 and J usage is TRBJ1-3; D is perhaps TRBD1 (6 bases). V lost 7 bases to trimming and J lost 3 bases, with 13 bases between them. Germline CDR1 and CDR2: PRHDT and FYEKMQ (reference sequence). This CDR3 contains 14 residues. The CDR3 loop is CASTNGGGGNTIYF. The CDR3 DNA reads TGTGCCAGCACCAACGGGGGCGGTGGAAACACCATATATTTT. The full variable domain, its missing parts supplied by reference TRBV13 and TRBJ1-3, is AAGVIQSPRHLIKEKRETATLKCYPIPRHDTVYWYQQGPGQDPQFLISFYEKMQSDKGSIPDRFSAQQFSDYHSELNMSSLELGDSALYFCASTNGGGGNTIYFGEGSWLTVV.

Concerning this clonotype itself: The CDR3 carries no conserved terminal phenylalanine or tryptophan, so it likely arises from a read error. V usage is TRBV28 and J usage is TRBJ1-5, with TRBD1 identical over 7 bases. This CDR3 region has 15 residues. V dropped 5 bases and J dropped 0; count of bases not matched to a gene: 4. Germline-derived CDR1 and CDR2 are MDHEN and SYDVKM. The CDR3 spells CASSLTGVSNQPQHL. Written as DNA, the CDR3 is TGTGCCAGCAGTCTAACAGGGGTTAGCAATCAGCCCCAGCATCTT.

This clonotype was detected a few times. This chain uses TRBV10-1 with TRBJ2-1; no reliable D call. Germline V lookup: CDR1 WNHNN, CDR2 SYGVQD (reference sequence). V lost 6 bases and J 0 bases, leaving 6 bases between the germline ends. The CDR3 loop spans 13 amino acids. CDR3 bases: TGCGCCAGCAGCGGGTTCTCCTACAATGAGCAGTTCTTC. Translating it yields CASSGFSYNEQFF.

V gene TRBV20-1 combines with J gene TRBJ1-1; maybe TRBD1 (5 bases). V shed 6 bases and J shed 4 bases, with 21 bases lying between them. The CDR3 is 15 amino acids. The germline gives CDR1 DFQATT, CDR2 SNEGSKA (reference sequence). The DNA for the CDR3 is TGCAGTGCGGAGCCACAGGTGCAACAAATCACTGAAGCTTTCTTT. It is translated as CSAEPQVQQITEAFF.

The chain joins TRBV9 to TRBJ2-2, with 8 bases identical to TRBD2. The CDR3 sequence is 15 residues long. The germline gives CDR1 SGDLS, CDR2 YYNGEE. V dropped 5 bases and J dropped 4; count of bases not matched to a gene: 7. The CDR3 sequence is CASSPRTSSTGELFF. Here the CDR3 DNA reads TGTGCCAGCAGTCCGAGGACTAGCAGCACCGGGGAGCTGTTTTTT.

As regards this clonotype: A much larger clone lies a single base off, so this may be a read error. V and J are TRBV5-1 and TRBJ2-7; 10 bases agree with TRBD1. Germline V gene lookup returns CDR1 SGHRS and CDR2 YFSETQ. Trimming at V came to 7 bases and at J to 1 base, leaving 14 bases not matched to a gene. The CDR3 is made up of 17 amino acids. The CDR3 DNA reads as TGCGCCAGCGGCTCTCCGTTCTCGGGACAGGGGTCCTACGAGCAGTACTTC. This codes for CASGSPFSGQGSYEQYF.

Comments on this clonotype: A much larger clone sits a single nucleotide away, making a read error possible. V usage is TRBV15 and J usage is TRBJ1-4; no clear D. Germline V lookup: CDR1 LNHNV, CDR2 YYDKDF (reference sequence). The V end was cut by 4 bases, the J end by 12 bases, with 12 bases between. The CDR3 contains 12 residues. In nucleotides, the CDR3 is TGTGCCACCAGCATAGTTGACCGGGAACTGTTTTTT. Its translation: CATSIVDRELFF.